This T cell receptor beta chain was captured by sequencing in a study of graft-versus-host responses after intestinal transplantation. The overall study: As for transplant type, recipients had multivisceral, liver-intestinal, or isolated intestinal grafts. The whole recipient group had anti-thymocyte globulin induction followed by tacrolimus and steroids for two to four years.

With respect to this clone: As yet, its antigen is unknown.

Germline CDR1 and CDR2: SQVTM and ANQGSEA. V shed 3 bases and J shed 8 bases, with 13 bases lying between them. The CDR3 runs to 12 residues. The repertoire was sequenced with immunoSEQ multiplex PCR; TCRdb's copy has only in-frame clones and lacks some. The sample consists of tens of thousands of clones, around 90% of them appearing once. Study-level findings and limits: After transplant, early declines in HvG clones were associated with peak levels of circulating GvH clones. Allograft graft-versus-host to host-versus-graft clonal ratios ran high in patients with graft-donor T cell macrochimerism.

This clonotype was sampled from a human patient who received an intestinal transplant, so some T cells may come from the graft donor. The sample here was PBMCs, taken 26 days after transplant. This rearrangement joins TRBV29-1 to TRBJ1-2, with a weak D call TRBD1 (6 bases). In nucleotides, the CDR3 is TGCAGCGTTGACCCTCACAGGGACGGCTACACCTTC. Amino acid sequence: CSVDPHRDGYTF.